What follows are 12 T cell receptor beta chains derived from one specimen sequenced in a study of cytomegalovirus exposure and HLA in healthy donors. The PCR made use of 60 Vbeta and 13 Jbeta primers. Here immunoSEQ multiplex PCR was the method, and the copy in TCRdb shows in-frame clones only, minus some. The table has 120,000 to 150,000 clones, about 85% seen once; the top ten hold approximately 2.8%. Sample: PBMCs. These receptors originate from a female donor in good health and CMV-seronegative.

The rearrangement joins TRBV28 to TRBJ2-5, with 9 bases lining up with TRBD1. The J call may be incorrect, as the DNA end agrees better with TRBJ2-7. Per germline, CDR1 MDHEN and CDR2 SYDVKM. The CDR3 extends over 15 amino acids. Written as DNA, the CDR3 is TGTGCCAGCATTACTAACCCGGGACAGGGTTACGAGCAGTACTTC. It specifies CASITNPGQGYEQYF.

The rearrangement uses TRBV11-2 and TRBJ2-7, with 10 bases identical to TRBD2. Germline CDR1 and CDR2: SGHAT and FQNNGV. The CDR3 is made up of 16 amino acids. V dropped 4 bases and J dropped 2; count of bases not matched to a gene: 8. The CDR3 region is CASSYPLAGVAYEQYF. CDR3 bases: TGTGCCAGCAGCTACCCCCTAGCGGGAGTCGCCTACGAGCAGTACTTC.

In its sample, this clone was seen a few times. The rearrangement links TRBV6-5 to TRBJ2-3; D remains ambiguous. Germline CDR1 reads MNHEY; CDR2 reads SVGAGI. Trimming stripped 6 bases from V and 0 bases from J, with 4 bases between. This CDR3 is 12 amino acids long. The CDR3 loop reads CASSPSTDTQYF. CDR3 DNA: TGTGCCAGCAGCCCTAGCACAGATACGCAGTATTTT.

This chain's CDR3 is CASSRWTGGQPGELFF. The CDR3 DNA reads TGCGCCAGCAGCCGGTGGACAGGGGGCCAACCCGGGGAGCTGTTTTTT. The chain combines TRBV4-1 with TRBJ2-2; 11 bases align to TRBD1. The germline gives CDR1 MGHRA, CDR2 YSYEKL. This CDR3 is 16 amino acids long. Losses at the gene ends were 4 bases for V and 6 bases for J; bases not matched to a gene: 7.

The chain carries TRBV7-2 and TRBJ2-1, with TRBD2 matching over 9 bases. CDR3 length: 15 amino acids. V was pared by 4 bases and J by 6 bases, with 7 bases of the junction left unmatched. CDR1 and CDR2 (germline): SGHTA, FQGNSA. CDR3 DNA sequence: TGTGCCAGCAGCTGGGGACTAGCCCCACGCAATGAGCAGTTCTTC. This gives the protein CASSWGLAPRNEQFF.

V usage is TRBV7-9 and J usage is TRBJ2-2, with 7 bases matching TRBD2. V gave up 4 bases and J gave up 0 bases; unmatched junction bases: 2. Germline V lookup: CDR1 SEHNR, CDR2 FQNEAQ (reference sequence). The CDR3 has 15 residues. The DNA of the CDR3 is TGTGCCAGCAGCTCCCGGGGGGCGAACACCGGGGAGCTGTTTTTT. Translation: CASSSRGANTGELFF.

V is TRBV4-1 and J is TRBJ2-7, with 8 bases that match TRBD1. The V gene end was trimmed by 6 bases and the J gene end by 2 bases; junction bases not matched to a gene: 9. From germline, CDR1 is MGHRA and CDR2 YSYEKL. This CDR3 is built from 15 residues. Here the CDR3 reads CASSYGQGRAYEQYF. The CDR3 DNA reads TGCGCCAGCAGTTACGGACAGGGAAGGGCCTACGAGCAGTACTTC.

This clone was counted between two and nine times. The rearrangement uses TRBV4-1 and TRBJ1-2; 8 nucleotides line up with TRBD1. Trimming took 3 bases from V and 2 from J; bases not matched to a gene: 5. The CDR3 loop spans 15 amino acids. Germline V gives CDR1 MGHRA, CDR2 YSYEKL. The CDR3 loop reads CASSHGQGANYGYTF. The DNA of the CDR3 is TGCGCCAGCAGCCATGGACAGGGCGCGAACTATGGCTACACCTTC.

Comment on this clone: A junction boundary mismatches the germline segment, possibly from a read error. DNA of the CDR3: TGTGCCAGCAGTTTAGGGGACCGGGACAGGGAATACGAGCAGTACTTC. Translation: CASSLGDRDREYEQYF. The chain is built from TRBV7-8 and TRBJ2-7, with 9 positions matching TRBD1. The CDR3 length is 16 residues. The germline V gene has CDR1 SGHVS and CDR2 FQNEAQ. The full variable domain, its missing parts supplied by reference TRBV7-8 and TRBJ2-7, is GAGVSQSPRYKVAKRGQDVALRCDPISGHVSLFWYQQALGQGPEFLTYFQNEAQLDKSGLPSDRFFAERPEGSVSTLKIQRTQQEDSAVYLCASSLGDRDREYEQYFGPGTRLTVT.

With regard to this clone: Distinct nucleotide sequences in the sample also encode this CDR3. The rearrangement uses TRBV7-2 and TRBJ2-3, with a weak D call TRBD2 (5 bases). Germline values: CDR1 SGHTA, CDR2 FQGNSA. The CDR3 runs to 14 residues. Trimming pared 3 bases from V and 3 bases from J, leaving 10 bases between. The CDR3 DNA follows: TGTGCCAGCAGCTTGGACCGAGGGACAGATACGCAGTATTTT. It encodes CASSLDRGTDTQYF.

V gene TRBV2 combines with J gene TRBJ1-6, with D tentatively TRBD1 (5 bases). V was shortened by 2 bases and J by 0 bases, with 11 bases between the two germline ends. The CDR3 totals 17 residues. Germline CDR1 is SNHLY and CDR2 is FYNNEI. The CDR3 loop is CASSERQPSSYNSPLHF. DNA of the CDR3: TGTGCCAGCAGTGAACGACAGCCGAGCTCCTATAATTCACCCCTCCACTTT.

The genes are TRBV5-4 and TRBJ2-1, with D uncertain. CDR3 length: 15 residues. The ends were cut back, 1 base at V and 3 bases at J, with 11 bases in the middle. From germline, CDR1 is SGHNT and CDR2 YYREEE (reference sequence). The CDR3 loop reads CASSLPQHSYNEQFF. CDR3 nucleotide sequence: TGTGCCAGCAGCTTGCCCCAACACAGCTACAATGAGCAGTTCTTC.